One and the same sample provided the 3 T cell receptor beta chains below, sequenced in a study of T-cell reconstitution after alpha-beta-depleted transplantation in children. During its preparation, the TCRbeta library received unique molecular identifiers. Using its own MiXCR run on the PCR reads, TCRdb lists one record per CDR3 protein. The data show a few hundred thousand distinct CDR3 sequences, with roughly 25% seen just once and around 9.9% held by the top ten. The sample in question was PBMCs, mostly from graft donor cells, obtained 180 days after TCRalphabeta/CD19-depleted stem cell transplant. These receptors originate from a male patient younger than 18 who had a stem cell transplant for acute lymphoblastic leukemia, so the T cells may come from the graft donor.

The V gene is TRBV10-1, the J gene TRBJ2-1, with 9 bases matching TRBD2. From germline, CDR1 is WNHNN and CDR2 SYGVQD (reference sequence). Trimming at V came to 2 bases and at J to 0 bases, leaving 8 bases not matched to a gene. The CDR3 extends over 18 amino acids. This chain's CDR3 is CASSEVAGVGISYNEQFF. DNA for the CDR3: TGCGCCAGCAGTGAGGTAGCGGGAGTCGGAATCTCCTACAATGAGCAGTTCTTC.

This clonotype has only a few counts. The V and J genes are TRBV10-3 and TRBJ2-1; D remains ambiguous. The CDR3 runs to 13 residues. Germline V gene lookup returns CDR1 ENHRY and CDR2 SYGVKD. The V gene lost 3 bases and the J gene lost 4 bases, with 7 bases spanning the gap. CDR3 DNA: TGTGCCATCAGTGAAAGGGATTACAATGAGCAGTTCTTC. This sequence encodes CAISERDYNEQFF.

The chain links TRBV28 to TRBJ1-2; 10 bases are shared with TRBD1. CDR3 length: 13 residues. Germline CDR1 is MDHEN and CDR2 is SYDVKM. The J segment lost 4 bases and the V segment lost 8 bases, leaving 4 bases of the junction unmatched. The CDR3 nucleotides are TGTGCCAGCCGGGACAGGGGCTTCTATGGCTACACCTTC. It encodes CASRDRGFYGYTF.